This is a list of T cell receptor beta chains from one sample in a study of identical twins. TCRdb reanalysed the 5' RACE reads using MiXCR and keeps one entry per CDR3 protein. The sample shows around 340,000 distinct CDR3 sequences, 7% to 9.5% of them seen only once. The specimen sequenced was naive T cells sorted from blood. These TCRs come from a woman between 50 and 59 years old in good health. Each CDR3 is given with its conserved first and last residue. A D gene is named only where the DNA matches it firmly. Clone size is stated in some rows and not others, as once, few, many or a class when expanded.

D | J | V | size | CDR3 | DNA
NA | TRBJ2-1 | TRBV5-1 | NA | CASSLEVGFSEQFF | TGCGCCAGCAGCTTGGAGGTTGGGTTTAGTGAGCAGTTCTTC
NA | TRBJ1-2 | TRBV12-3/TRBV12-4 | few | CASSTRGGGTYYGYTF | TGTGCCAGCAGCACTAGGGGCGGGGGAACCTACTATGGCTACACCTTC
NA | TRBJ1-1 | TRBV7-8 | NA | CASSLGVRIEAFF | TGTGCCAGCAGCTTAGGTGTCAGGATTGAAGCTTTCTTT
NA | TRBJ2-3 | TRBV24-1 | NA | CATSDGLTDTQYF | TGTGCCACCAGTGACGGCCTCACAGATACGCAGTATTTT
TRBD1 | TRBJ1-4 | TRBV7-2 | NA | CASSRTGYNEKLFF | TGTGCCAGCAGCCGGACAGGGTATAATGAAAAACTGTTTTTT
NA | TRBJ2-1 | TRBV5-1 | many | CASSQPGESFSYNEQFF | TGCGCCAGCAGCCAGCCGGGTGAATCGTTCTCCTACAATGAGCAGTTCTTC
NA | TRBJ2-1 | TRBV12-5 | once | CASGLGGTYNNEQFF | TGTGCTAGTGGTTTGGGGGGGACTTACAACAATGAGCAGTTCTTC
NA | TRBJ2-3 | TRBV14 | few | CASSHPRGTDTQYF | TGTGCCAGCAGCCACCCTCGGGGCACAGATACGCAGTATTTT
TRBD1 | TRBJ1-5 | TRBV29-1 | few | CSVSRDSNQPQHF | TGCAGCGTGTCTCGGGACAGTAATCAGCCCCAGCATTTT
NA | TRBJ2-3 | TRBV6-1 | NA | CASSPDSPVVVTDTQYF | TGTGCCAGCAGTCCCGACTCCCCGGTAGTCGTCACAGATACGCAGTATTTT
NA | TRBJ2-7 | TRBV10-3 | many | CAMGQPYEQYF | TGTGCCATGGGACAACCCTACGAGCAGTACTTC
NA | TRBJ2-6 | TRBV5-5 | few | CASSFERILSGANVLTF | TGTGCCAGCAGCTTTGAGCGGATCCTATCTGGGGCCAACGTCCTGACTTTC
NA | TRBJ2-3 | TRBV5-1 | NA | CASKPDGDLAQYF | TGCGCCAGCAAGCCGGATGGGGACCTTGCGCAGTATTTT
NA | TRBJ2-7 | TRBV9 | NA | CASSETGSYYEQYF | TGTGCCAGCAGCGAAACAGGGAGCTACTACGAGCAGTACTTC
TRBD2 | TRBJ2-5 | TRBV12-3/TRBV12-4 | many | CASSLAGSGETQYF | TGTGCCAGCAGTCTAGCGGGGTCGGGGGAGACCCAGTACTTC
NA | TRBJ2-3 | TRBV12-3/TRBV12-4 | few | CASIPGVASTDTQYF | TGTGCCAGCATTCCTGGGGTTGCTAGCACAGATACGCAGTATTTT